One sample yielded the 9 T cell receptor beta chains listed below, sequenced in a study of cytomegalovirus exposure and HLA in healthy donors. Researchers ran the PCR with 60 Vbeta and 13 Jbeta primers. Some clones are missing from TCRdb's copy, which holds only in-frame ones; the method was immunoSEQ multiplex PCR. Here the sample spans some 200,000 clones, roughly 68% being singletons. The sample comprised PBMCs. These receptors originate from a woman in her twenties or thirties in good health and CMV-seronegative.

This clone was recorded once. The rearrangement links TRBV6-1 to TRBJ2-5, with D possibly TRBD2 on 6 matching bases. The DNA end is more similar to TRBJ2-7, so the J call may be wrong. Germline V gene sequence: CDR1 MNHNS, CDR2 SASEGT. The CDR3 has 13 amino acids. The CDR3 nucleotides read TGTGCCAGCAGTGAGGGCCTAGCGTACGAGCAGTACTTC. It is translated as CASSEGLAYEQYF.

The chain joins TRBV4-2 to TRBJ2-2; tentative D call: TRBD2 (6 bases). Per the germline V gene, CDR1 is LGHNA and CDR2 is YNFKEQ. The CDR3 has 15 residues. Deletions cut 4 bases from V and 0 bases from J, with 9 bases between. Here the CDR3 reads CASSRGGANTGELFF. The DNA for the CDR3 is TGTGCCAGCAGCCGAGGCGGGGCGAACACCGGGGAGCTGTTTTTT.

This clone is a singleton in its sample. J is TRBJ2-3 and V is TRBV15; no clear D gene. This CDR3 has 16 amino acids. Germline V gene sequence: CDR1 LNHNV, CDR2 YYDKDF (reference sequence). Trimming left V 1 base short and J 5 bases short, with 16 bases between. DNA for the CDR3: TGTGCCACCAGCAGAGGGTACGGCGGAGCTGAAGATACGCAGTATTTT. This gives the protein CATSRGYGGAEDTQYF.

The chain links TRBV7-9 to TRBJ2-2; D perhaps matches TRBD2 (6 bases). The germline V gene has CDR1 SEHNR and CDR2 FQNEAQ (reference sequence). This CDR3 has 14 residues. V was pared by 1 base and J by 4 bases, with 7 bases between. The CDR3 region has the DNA TGTGCCAGCAGCTTAGTCGGGGGCACCGGGGAGCTGTTTTTT. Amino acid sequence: CASSLVGGTGELFF.

Written as DNA, the CDR3 is TGTGCCAGCAGCCCCGGAGCGGATACGCAGTATTTT. Its translation is CASSPGADTQYF. The chain is built from TRBV4-2 and TRBJ2-3; no firm D call. CDR1 and CDR2 from the germline V gene are LGHNA and YNFKEQ. The CDR3 is 12 amino acids. Trimming took 4 bases from V and 6 from J, leaving 8 bases between them.

The CDR3 loop is CASSLRQGAGWDTEAFF. Written as DNA, the CDR3 is TGTGCCAGCAGTTTAAGACAGGGGGCCGGTTGGGACACTGAAGCTTTCTTT. This sequence joins TRBV27 and TRBJ1-1; 10 bases map to TRBD1. Germline V lookup: CDR1 MNHEY, CDR2 SMNVEV (reference sequence). The CDR3 has 17 amino acids. Germline trimming cut 2 bases from V and 3 bases from J; bases unmatched to any gene: 9.

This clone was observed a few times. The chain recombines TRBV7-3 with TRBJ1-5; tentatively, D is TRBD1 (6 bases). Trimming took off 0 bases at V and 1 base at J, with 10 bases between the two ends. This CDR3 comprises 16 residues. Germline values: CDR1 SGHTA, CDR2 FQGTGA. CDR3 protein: CASSLTLTGSNQPQHF. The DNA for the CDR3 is TGTGCCAGCAGCTTAACTCTCACAGGGAGCAATCAGCCCCAGCATTTT.

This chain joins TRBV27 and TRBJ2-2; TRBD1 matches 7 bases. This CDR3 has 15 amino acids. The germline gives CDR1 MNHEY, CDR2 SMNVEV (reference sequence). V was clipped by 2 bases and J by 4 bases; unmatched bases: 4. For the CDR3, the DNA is TGTGCCAGCAGTTTAGGACAGGTCTTCACCGGGGAGCTGTTTTTT. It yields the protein CASSLGQVFTGELFF.

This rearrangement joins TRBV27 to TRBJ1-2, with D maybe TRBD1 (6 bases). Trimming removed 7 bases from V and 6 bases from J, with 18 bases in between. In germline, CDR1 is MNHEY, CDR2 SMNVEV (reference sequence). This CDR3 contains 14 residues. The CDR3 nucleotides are TGTGCCAGCACCCAACAGGGACGGTTCAATGGCTACACCTTC. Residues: CASTQQGRFNGYTF.